What follows are 21 T cell receptor beta chains derived from one specimen sequenced in a study of post-analysis software for immune sequencing data. These receptors have no known antigen. Study findings and constraints: Among five TRBV segments more frequent in patients than controls were TRBV5-6, TRBV5-1 and TRBV20-1.

cDNA libraries of TCR beta carried unique molecular identifiers. TCRdb re-analysed the PCR reads in MiXCR, keeping a single row per CDR3 protein. The sample contains roughly 800,000 distinct CDR3 sequences, around 45% of which appear only once. Material for sequencing was blood. The origin of the receptors is a girl aged 10 to 17 with multiple sclerosis.

This clonotype appeared once. This sequence joins TRBV4-2 and TRBJ1-1; TRBD1 agrees at 8 bases. Germline V gene sequence: CDR1 LGHNA, CDR2 YNFKEQ. CDR3 length: 15 amino acids. The ends lost 0 bases at V and 5 bases at J; junction bases unmatched: 5. The CDR3 spells CASSQEGQVLTEAFF. DNA for the CDR3: TGTGCCAGCAGCCAAGAGGGACAGGTCTTGACTGAAGCTTTCTTT.

V gene TRBV6-1 combines with J gene TRBJ2-7; the D is unclear. The germline gives CDR1 MNHNS, CDR2 SASEGT. The CDR3 has 13 residues. V was pared by 3 bases and J by 10 bases, with 16 bases between. Written as DNA, the CDR3 is TGTGCCAGCAGTGACGTCCCAACGGATTATCAGTACTTC. It is translated as CASSDVPTDYQYF.

This clonotype has more than one count but fewer than ten. The genes are TRBV27 and TRBJ2-5; the D gene is possibly TRBD2 (5 bases). CDR1 and CDR2 from the germline V gene are MNHEY and SMNVEV (reference sequence). This CDR3 contains 13 residues. V was cut by 5 bases and J by 5 bases, with 12 bases left in between. CDR3 DNA sequence: TGTGCCAGCAGTGCCCGGGATCGGGAGACCCAGTACTTC. Its translation: CASSARDRETQYF.

The chain carries TRBV6-2 or TRBV6-3 and TRBJ2-4, with a tentative D call TRBD2 (6 bases). Judging by the DNA end, TRBJ2-7 fits better; the J call may be wrong. Germline V gene data show CDR1 as MNHEY and CDR2 as SVGEGT. This CDR3 region has 15 residues. CDR3 in amino acids: CASSYSASELYEQYF. The CDR3 coding sequence is TGTGCCAGCAGTTACTCGGCTAGCGAACTATACGAGCAGTACTTC.

The V call is TRBV24-1, the J call TRBJ2-1; 8 bases map to TRBD2. The junction had 13 bases not matched to a gene; V was cut back by 5 bases and J by 8 bases. CDR1 KGHDR and CDR2 SFDVKD come from the germline V gene. The CDR3 runs to 16 residues. CDR3 DNA: TGTGCCACCAGTGGGGGGAAGACTAGCGTACTCTATGAGCAGTTCTTC. Protein: CATSGGKTSVLYEQFF.

The chain couples TRBV4-2 to TRBJ2-7, with 7 bases identical to TRBD1. After removal of 1 base from V and 4 bases from J, the junction contained 10 bases not matched to a gene. This CDR3 comprises 16 residues. CDR1 LGHNA and CDR2 YNFKEQ come from the germline V gene. The CDR3 protein is CASSQGPTGEKYEQYF. As DNA, the CDR3 is TGTGCCAGCAGCCAAGGTCCCACAGGGGAAAAGTACGAGCAGTACTTC.

This clonotype was found a few times. This rearrangement joins TRBV3-1 to TRBJ2-3; D tentatively reads TRBD1 or TRBD2 (5 bases each). The CDR3 length is 13 residues. CDR1 and CDR2 (germline): LGHDT, YNNKEL (reference sequence). The V gene lost 4 bases and the J gene lost 8 bases, with 13 bases spanning the gap. The CDR3 sequence is CASSPGTRGTQYF. The CDR3 DNA is TGTGCCAGCAGCCCCGGGACGAGAGGTACGCAGTATTTT.

The chain employs TRBV27 and TRBJ2-1; 14 nucleotides agree with TRBD2. The CDR3 is made up of 16 amino acids. After removal of 6 bases from V and 6 bases from J, the junction contained 7 bases not matched to a gene. Germline CDR1 is MNHEY and CDR2 is SMNVEV (reference sequence). CDR3 coding DNA: TGTGCCAGCAGCGTTCGACTAGCGGGAGGGCTCAATGAGCAGTTCTTC. Protein product: CASSVRLAGGLNEQFF.

A few counts support this clonotype. The rearrangement links TRBV20-1 to TRBJ2-7; TRBD2 aligns across 10 bases. The CDR3 is made up of 13 amino acids. Germline trimming cut 6 bases from V and 3 bases from J; bases unmatched to any gene: 5. Germline lookup yields CDR1 DFQATT and CDR2 SNEGSKA (reference sequence). CDR3 nucleotide sequence: TGCAGTGCGACCGGGACTAGCGACTACGAGCAGTACTTC. It is translated as CSATGTSDYEQYF.

J is TRBJ2-2 and V is TRBV24-1; perhaps TRBD2 as D (5 bases). CDR1 KGHDR and CDR2 SFDVKD come from the germline V gene. V was trimmed by 4 bases and J by 1 base, leaving 15 bases between them. This CDR3 spans 17 amino acids. CDR3 loop: CATSDPIGGRNTGELFF. As DNA, the CDR3 is TGTGCCACCAGTGACCCCATCGGCGGGCGGAACACCGGGGAGCTGTTTTTT.

This clonotype was seen just once. V is TRBV10-3 and J is TRBJ2-4; D remains ambiguous. Matching the DNA end better, TRBJ2-7 makes the J call doubtful. The CDR3 extends over 14 amino acids. The germline gives CDR1 ENHRY, CDR2 SYGVKD. The CDR3 region is CAISESRSDYEQYF. In DNA form, the CDR3 reads TGTGCCATCAGTGAGTCGAGAAGCGATTACGAGCAGTACTTC.

The chain links TRBV29-1 to TRBJ2-7, with 7 bases matching TRBD2. Germline V lookup: CDR1 SQVTM, CDR2 ANQGSEA. V shed 5 bases and J 4 bases; nucleotides not matched to a gene: 5. This CDR3 contains 12 residues. The CDR3 DNA sequence: TGCAGCGTTTCGACTAGCCCATACGAGCAGTACTTC. Translating it yields CSVSTSPYEQYF.

The rearrangement links TRBV14 to TRBJ2-2; D is ambiguous. Germline lookup yields CDR1 SGHDN and CDR2 FVKESK. Deletions cut 8 bases from V and 2 bases from J, with 12 bases between. The CDR3 sequence is 14 residues long. CDR3 bases: TGTGCCAGCGGTATAGGTCTTAACACCGGGGAGCTGTTTTTT. Protein sequence: CASGIGLNTGELFF.

Concerning this clonotype itself: One end of the junction varies from germline; a read error may be responsible. The chain recombines TRBV6-2 or TRBV6-3 with TRBJ1-2; D gene uncertain. Germline V lookup: CDR1 MNHEY, CDR2 SVGEGT. CDR3 length equals 13 residues. The DNA for the CDR3 is TGTACCAGCAGTTCGGGAGTAGGGTATGGCTACACCTTC. This gives the protein CTSSSGVGYGYTF.

The table lists this clonotype with many counts. This sequence joins TRBV15 and TRBJ2-1, with D tentatively TRBD1 (5 bases). The germline V gene encodes CDR1 LNHNV and CDR2 YYDKDF (reference sequence). Trimming removed 3 bases from V and 7 bases from J, with 16 bases in between. The CDR3 is 15 amino acids. In nucleotides, the CDR3 is TGTGCCACCAGCAGGGACCAGGGCGGTGGGAATGAGCAGTTCTTC. Its translation: CATSRDQGGGNEQFF.

The chain carries TRBV5-1 and TRBJ2-5; no definite D call. CDR1 is SGHRS and CDR2 is YFSETQ in the germline V gene. The CDR3 has 14 residues. The ends were cut back, 6 bases at V and 1 base at J, with 13 bases in the middle. The CDR3 protein is CASNGGRSQETQYF. CDR3 DNA sequence: TGCGCCAGCAACGGTGGCAGGTCCCAAGAGACCCAGTACTTC.

This clonotype was picked up a small number of times. As DNA, the CDR3 is TGCGCCAGCTCAGTTCGGGTCGGGACTGAAGCTTTCTTT. Translating it yields CASSVRVGTEAFF. The chain uses TRBV5-1 and TRBJ1-1; unclear D gene. The CDR3 sequence is 13 residues long. The germline gives CDR1 SGHRS, CDR2 YFSETQ. Trimming left V 7 bases short and J 5 bases short, with 15 bases between.

The chain couples TRBV7-9 to TRBJ2-7; D tentatively reads TRBD1 or TRBD2 (5 bases each). This CDR3 has 15 residues. The ends were cut back, 1 base at V and 0 bases at J, with 10 bases in the middle. Germline lookup yields CDR1 SEHNR and CDR2 FQNEAQ (reference sequence). In nucleotides, the CDR3 is TGTGCCAGCAGCTTAGTTAAGGGGAGCTCCTACGAGCAGTACTTC. It specifies CASSLVKGSSYEQYF.

The V and J genes are TRBV3-1 and TRBJ2-3; 8 bases line up with TRBD1. Germline lookup yields CDR1 LGHDT and CDR2 YNNKEL (reference sequence). The length of the CDR3 is 16 residues. With V trimmed by 3 bases and J by 2 bases, 7 bases remained unmatched. The CDR3: CASSHKGQGITDTQYF. CDR3 bases: TGTGCCAGCAGCCATAAAGGACAGGGTATCACAGATACGCAGTATTTT.

This clonotype occurred a few times. The J gene is TRBJ2-7, the V gene TRBV5-4; weak D call: TRBD2 (6 bases). The CDR3 has 14 residues. V lost 0 bases, J lost 6 bases, and 13 bases lay in between. CDR1 and CDR2 (germline): SGHNT, YYREEE (reference sequence). In DNA, the CDR3 is TGTGCCAGCAGCTTGGAGGCGGGGATCGGCGAGCAGTACTTC. Its translation: CASSLEAGIGEQYF.

This chain connects TRBV29-1 to TRBJ1-1, with TRBD1 as a possible D gene (5 bases). The CDR3 has 12 amino acids. Germline CDR1 is SQVTM and CDR2 is ANQGSEA. The V end was cut by 7 bases, the J end by 3 bases, with 12 bases between. CDR3 loop: CSAGDWDTEAFF. In DNA form, the CDR3 reads TGCAGCGCCGGGGACTGGGACACTGAAGCTTTCTTT.